These T cell receptor beta chains were read from a single sample in a study of early stage breast cancer tumors. The method was immunoSEQ multiplex PCR; TCRdb's version includes in-frame clones alone and lacks a portion of them. The table includes 8,500 to 10,000 clones, 60% to 85% detected once. The specimen sequenced was normal breast tissue next to the tumor. These receptors came from a person in their 40s with breast cancer. Both conserved end residues are part of each CDR3. The D gene is left open where the match is weak. Clone size is stated in some rows and not others, as once, few, many or a class when expanded.

- TRBJ1-5 - TRBV4-1 CASSQVLASNQPQHF TGCGCCAGCAGCCAAGTCCTGGCGAGCAATCAGCCCCAGCATTTT
- TRBJ1-2 - TRBV29-1 CSAGGLGDDGYTF TGCAGCGCCGGGGGGTTAGGAGACGATGGCTACACCTTC
few TRBJ2-7 - TRBV27 CASSLSGRYLYEQYF TGTGCCAGCAGTTTATCAGGCAGGTATCTCTACGAGCAGTACTTC
- TRBJ2-3 - TRBV27 CASMRRDVGTDTQYF TGTGCCAGCATGAGGCGGGATGTTGGCACAGATACGCAGTATTTT
- TRBJ2-1 - TRBV2 CASSESGSVYNEQFF TGTGCCAGCAGTGAATCGGGGAGCGTCTACAATGAGCAGTTCTTC
once TRBJ1-4 - TRBV6-5 CASSYSMRQGNEKLFF TGTGCCAGCAGTTACTCGATGAGGCAGGGAAATGAAAAACTGTTTTTT
few TRBJ1-1 TRBD1 TRBV5-7 CASSRDRGHPEVTEAFF TGTGCCAGCAGCCGGGACAGGGGGCACCCCGAGGTCACTGAAGCTTTCTTT
- TRBJ2-7 - TRBV6-1 CARPSGKTYEQYF TGTGCCAGACCTTCGGGCAAAACCTACGAGCAGTACTTC
- TRBJ2-1 - TRBV6-5 CASRGSAYNEQFF TGTGCCAGCCGTGGGAGCGCCTACAATGAGCAGTTCTTC
- TRBJ2-1 TRBD2 TRBV5-1 CASSLVQSGSYEQFF TGCGCCAGCAGCTTGGTCCAAAGCGGGAGCTATGAGCAGTTCTTC
- TRBJ2-3 - TRBV19 CASSIQHADTQYF TGTGCCAGTAGTATCCAACACGCAGATACGCAGTATTTT
once TRBJ2-7 TRBD2 TRBV27 CASSLGRGTSATSYEQYF TGTGCCAGCAGTTTAGGTCGAGGTACTAGCGCGACCTCCTACGAGCAGTACTTC
- TRBJ1-2 TRBD1 TRBV18 CASSPTGWGQGFYGYTF TGTGCCAGCTCACCCACAGGTTGGGGACAGGGATTCTATGGCTACACCTTC